These 28 T cell receptor beta chains were all obtained from the same sample, sequenced in a study of blood T cell repertoires in COVID-19. The repertoire was sequenced with immunoSEQ multiplex PCR; TCRdb's copy has only in-frame clones and lacks some. This sample yields some 670,000 clones, of which around 89% are seen a single time; about 0.26% belongs to the top ten. Sequencing was done on a sample of peripheral blood. The receptors were sampled from a woman younger than 35 with acute or convalescent COVID-19.

The rearrangement joins TRBV10-3 to TRBJ1-1; TRBD1 agrees at 7 bases. The CDR3 covers 15 residues. Germline V gene data show CDR1 as ENHRY and CDR2 as SYGVKD. Trimming cost V 2 bases and J 6 bases; bases outside gene matches: 9. The DNA for the CDR3 is TGTGCCATCAGTGAGCGAGACAGGGCGGACTCTGAAGCTTTCTTT. This translates into CAISERDRADSEAFF.

V is TRBV21-1 and J is TRBJ1-3. TRBV21-1 is marked as a pseudogene. The CDR3 has 16 residues. CDR3 amino acids: CASSRFQTDSGNTIYF. As DNA, the CDR3 is TGTGCCAGCAGCAGATTTCAGACTGACTCTGGAAACACCATATATTTT.

CDR3 region: CASSEDRVAEAFF. In DNA, the CDR3 is TGTGCCAGCAGTGAAGACAGGGTTGCTGAAGCTTTCTTT. The chain carries TRBV2 and TRBJ1-1, with a weak D call TRBD1 (6 bases). V lost 1 base and J 6 bases, leaving 9 bases between the germline ends. CDR1 is SNHLY, CDR2 FYNNEI, per germline. This CDR3 has 13 residues.

The V gene is TRBV5-1, the J gene TRBJ1-5; D is unclear. Germline V gives CDR1 SGHRS, CDR2 YFSETQ. The CDR3 consists of 15 residues. V was clipped by 0 bases and J by 2 bases, with 9 bases between them. Here the CDR3 reads CASSLDWQGNQPQHF. CDR3 in DNA: TGCGCCAGCAGCTTGGATTGGCAGGGCAATCAGCCCCAGCATTTT.

The CDR3 DNA reads as TGTGCCAGTAGTCCACAACCGGGACAGTACACCGGGGAGCTGTTTTTT. Translation: CASSPQPGQYTGELFF. The chain has TRBV19 and TRBJ2-2, with 7 bases lining up with TRBD1. Losses at the gene ends were 5 bases for V and 3 bases for J; bases not matched to a gene: 9. Germline V gives CDR1 LNHDA, CDR2 SQIVND (reference sequence). CDR3 length equals 16 residues.

There are many counts of this clone. The V gene is TRBV4-3, the J gene TRBJ1-5; D uncertain. CDR1 is LGHNA and CDR2 is YSLEER in the germline V gene. V lost 4 bases, J lost 0 bases, and 13 bases lay in between. CDR3 length: 16 residues. CDR3 in amino acids: CASSPGVSYSNQPQHF. CDR3 nucleotides: TGCGCCAGCAGCCCTGGTGTCAGTTATAGCAATCAGCCCCAGCATTTT.

CDR3 region: CASSRDRGGYEQYF. Here the CDR3 DNA reads TGCGCCAGCAGCCGGGACAGGGGCGGCTACGAGCAGTACTTC. The chain joins TRBV4-3 to TRBJ2-7; TRBD1 agrees at 10 bases. The CDR3 covers 14 residues. Germline CDR1 and CDR2: LGHNA and YSLEER. V trimming: 4 bases; J trimming: 3 bases; junction bases outside the gene matches: 3.

The J gene is TRBJ2-5, the V gene TRBV6-5; D possibly corresponds to TRBD2 (6 bases). The germline CDR1 and CDR2 sequences are MNHEY and SVGAGI. This CDR3 region has 16 residues. Between the trimmed V and J ends, which lost 2 bases and 5 bases, there was a span of 18 bases. The DNA of the CDR3 is TGTGCCAGCAGTTACCTCATGGGGGGAGCCCCGGAGACCCAGTACTTC. It translates to CASSYLMGGAPETQYF.

V is TRBV7-9 and J is TRBJ1-6, with D tentatively TRBD1 (6 bases). Germline CDR1 is SEHNR and CDR2 is FQNEAQ (reference sequence). The CDR3 totals 15 residues. V was shortened by 5 bases and J by 10 bases, with 18 bases between the two germline ends. The CDR3 DNA is TGTGCCAGCAGCCCCCCCGGGACAACACTATCACCCCTCCACTTT. Translated, it gives CASSPPGTTLSPLHF.

The rearrangement joins TRBV7-8 to TRBJ2-1; no clear D. Germline CDR1 and CDR2: SGHVS and FQNEAQ. V was trimmed by 0 bases and J by 8 bases, leaving 8 bases between them. This CDR3 has 13 residues. CDR3 DNA: TGTGCCAGCAGCTTAGCGGCCTGGTATGAGCAGTTCTTC. Its translation: CASSLAAWYEQFF.

This chain links TRBV27 with TRBJ1-1; 10 bases map to TRBD1. Germline CDR1 is MNHEY and CDR2 is SMNVEV (reference sequence). Germline trimming cut 3 bases from V and 8 bases from J; bases unmatched to any gene: 18. The CDR3 has 18 amino acids. The CDR3 DNA is TGTGCCAGCAGTTTTGTCCCCGGGACAGGGGATTTAAAGAAAGAAGCTTTCTTT. It codes for CASSFVPGTGDLKKEAFF.

This sequence joins TRBV30 and TRBJ1-2; weak D call: TRBD1 (6 bases). There are 13 residues in the CDR3. From germline, CDR1 is GTSNPN and CDR2 SVGIG (reference sequence). V lost 2 bases, J lost 6 bases, and 13 bases lay in between. CDR3 bases: TGTGCCTGGAGTTTGGGAGGGGGGAATGGCTACACCTTC. It specifies CAWSLGGGNGYTF.

The rearrangement joins TRBV5-1 to TRBJ2-7; 14 nucleotides align to TRBD2. The CDR3 loop spans 16 amino acids. V lost 0 bases and J lost 5; bases outside the gene matches: 4. Germline-derived CDR1 and CDR2 are SGHRS and YFSETQ. CDR3 residues: CASSLAGTSGGDEQYF. CDR3 coding DNA: TGCGCCAGCAGCTTGGCCGGGACTAGCGGGGGAGACGAGCAGTACTTC.

About this clone: Other DNA variants within this sample encode the same CDR3. The chain recombines TRBV9 with TRBJ2-5; unclear D gene. Germline V gene sequence: CDR1 SGDLS, CDR2 YYNGEE. Trimming stripped 4 bases from V and 2 bases from J, with 6 bases between. CDR3 length: 12 amino acids. The CDR3: CASSPNQETQYF. Here the CDR3 DNA reads TGTGCCAGCAGCCCCAATCAAGAGACCCAGTACTTC.

The gene calls are TRBV7-3 and TRBJ2-3; 10 positions match TRBD2. CDR1 is SGHTA, CDR2 FQGTGA, per germline. V was clipped by 0 bases and J by 0 bases; unmatched bases: 6. This CDR3 contains 18 residues. The CDR3 spells CASSLTQRGGSSTDTQYF. The CDR3 DNA reads TGTGCCAGCAGCTTAACCCAGCGGGGGGGCTCAAGCACAGATACGCAGTATTTT.

This clone was seen just once. The chain combines TRBV19 with TRBJ2-5; 11 bases are a match to TRBD2. Germline CDR1 is LNHDA and CDR2 is SQIVND (reference sequence). V lost 4 bases, J lost 2 bases, and 9 bases stayed unmatched. The CDR3 covers 17 residues. In DNA, the CDR3 is TGTGCCAGTAGTAAGGGGACTAGCGGATTGTGGCAAGAGACCCAGTACTTC. It specifies CASSKGTSGLWQETQYF.

The rearrangement uses TRBV19 and TRBJ1-5; D is possibly TRBD1 (5 bases). V lost 3 bases and J lost 6, with 15 bases in between. The CDR3 sequence is 15 residues long. CDR1 and CDR2 (germline): LNHDA, SQIVND (reference sequence). CDR3 in amino acids: CASSISDIPGQPQHF. As DNA, the CDR3 is TGTGCCAGTAGTATCTCGGACATCCCCGGTCAGCCCCAGCATTTT.

V and J are TRBV24-1 and TRBJ2-7; no firm D call. The CDR3 has 15 residues. Germline V CDR1 and CDR2: KGHDR, SFDVKD. V dropped 2 bases and J dropped 6 bases, with 16 bases sitting between them. The CDR3 here is CATSDSGPRMGEQYF. DNA of the CDR3: TGTGCCACCAGTGATTCTGGGCCCAGAATGGGCGAGCAGTACTTC.

Remarks on this clone: At the DNA level, this CDR3 is encoded by other sequences in the same sample as well. This rearrangement joins TRBV6-5 to TRBJ1-5; 8 nucleotides align to TRBD1. V was clipped by 5 bases and J by 3 bases; unmatched bases: 6. Germline CDR1 and CDR2: MNHEY and SVGAGI. The CDR3 is 15 residues long. The CDR3 region is CASSPGTGYNQPQHF. CDR3 coding DNA: TGTGCCAGCAGTCCCGGGACAGGATACAATCAGCCCCAGCATTTT.

The rearrangement uses TRBV5-5 and TRBJ1-1, with 7 bases lining up with TRBD1. The junction had 1 base not matched to a gene; V was cut back by 0 bases and J by 5 bases. This CDR3 is built from 13 residues. Germline CDR1 and CDR2: SGHKS and YYEKEE (reference sequence). CDR3 sequence reads: CASSLEGATEAFF. The CDR3 DNA sequence: TGTGCCAGCAGCTTGGAGGGGGCGACTGAAGCTTTCTTT.

The V call is TRBV2, the J call TRBJ1-1; D not resolved. The CDR3 is 13 amino acids. CDR1 and CDR2 from the germline V gene are SNHLY and FYNNEI. Trimming left V 6 bases short and J 5 bases short, with 13 bases between. CDR3 residues: CASRKVRDTEAFF. The CDR3 nucleotides are TGTGCCAGCAGGAAGGTTCGGGATACTGAAGCTTTCTTT.

J is TRBJ2-1 and V is TRBV29-1; 7 nucleotides align to TRBD2. The germline CDR1 and CDR2 sequences are SQVTM and ANQGSEA. Losses at the gene ends were 3 bases for V and 7 bases for J; bases not matched to a gene: 9. CDR3 size: 14 residues. This CDR3 reads CSVDRRGLGNEQFF. The DNA of the CDR3 is TGCAGCGTTGATAGGCGGGGGTTGGGGAATGAGCAGTTCTTC.

The rearrangement links TRBV7-8 to TRBJ2-3, with D possibly TRBD2 on 6 matching bases. This CDR3 contains 14 residues. Germline V gene lookup returns CDR1 SGHVS and CDR2 FQNEAQ. Trimming took off 4 bases at V and 4 bases at J, with 12 bases between the two ends. In nucleotides, the CDR3 is TGTGCCAGCAGCTCATTCAGCGGGCCAGATACGCAGTATTTT. Encoded protein: CASSSFSGPDTQYF.

The chain has TRBV2 and TRBJ1-4; TRBD1 aligns across 7 bases. CDR1 is SNHLY, CDR2 FYNNEI, per germline. The V segment lost 5 bases and the J segment 0 bases; nucleotides outside the gene matches: 3. The CDR3 sequence is 15 residues long. The CDR3: CASSTQGATNEKLFF. DNA of the CDR3: TGTGCCAGCAGTACCCAGGGGGCAACTAATGAAAAACTGTTTTTT.

V is TRBV9 and J is TRBJ1-1; a weak D match, TRBD1 (5 bases). V lost 0 bases and J 4 bases, leaving 16 bases between the germline ends. The CDR3 sequence is 16 residues long. CDR1 SGDLS and CDR2 YYNGEE come from the germline V gene. CDR3 loop: CASSVAGGAVGTEAFF. The CDR3 coding sequence is TGTGCCAGCAGCGTAGCCGGTGGGGCGGTAGGCACTGAAGCTTTCTTT.

The chain couples TRBV25-1 to TRBJ2-7, with a possible D match to TRBD1 (5 bases). The CDR3 has 15 amino acids. Trimming shortened V by 1 base and J by 3 bases, and 13 bases separated the two germline ends. The germline CDR1 and CDR2 sequences are MGHDK and SYGVNS. CDR3 DNA sequence: TGTGCCAGCAGTGAATGGCAGGGCCCCAGCTACGAGCAGTACTTC. It is translated as CASSEWQGPSYEQYF.

The chain recombines TRBV5-6 with TRBJ1-2, with D possibly being TRBD1 (6 bases). Trimming left V 3 bases short and J 7 bases short, with 13 bases between. Germline CDR1 reads SGHDT; CDR2 reads YYEEEE. There are 13 residues in the CDR3. The CDR3 coding sequence is TGTGCCAGCAGCTCGACAGGTCAAGGTGGCTACACCTTC. It specifies CASSSTGQGGYTF.

The CDR3 DNA is TGTGCCAGCAGCGTAAGGGGGGAGGGGACAGATACGCAGTATTTT. It codes for CASSVRGEGTDTQYF. J is TRBJ2-3 and V is TRBV9; perhaps TRBD2 as D (7 bases). V was clipped by 1 base and J by 3 bases, with 12 bases between them. The germline V gene encodes CDR1 SGDLS and CDR2 YYNGEE. The CDR3 covers 15 residues.